The following is a T cell receptor beta chain sequence with its context. No antigen is known for it. These data are taken from a study of cytomegalovirus exposure and HLA in healthy donors. Study background: Roughly four fifths of 350 to 400 genotyped donors fell in the Caucasian-associated ancestry cluster. Study-level results: In a later analysis, compared with equally common non-associated chains, HLA-associated beta chains were more expanded.

Primers included in the PCR were 60 Vbeta and 13 Jbeta primers. Libraries were prepared by immunoSEQ multiplex PCR; TCRdb keeps only in-frame clonotypes and omits some of them. This repertoire shows 130,000 or so clones, 65% to 80% found once; its top ten account for under 5%. This CDR3 comprises 15 residues. V was pared by 1 base and J by 5 bases, with 4 bases of the junction left unmatched. From germline, CDR1 is LNHDA and CDR2 SQIVND (reference sequence). Sequencing used PBMCs. This sequence originates from a male donor in good health and CMV-seropositive. The V gene is TRBV19, the J gene TRBJ2-1; TRBD1 matches 8 bases. The CDR3 DNA reads TGTGCCAGTAGTATAGCGCGGACAGGGAACAATGAGCAGTTCTTC. It yields the protein CASSIARTGNNEQFF.